A single T cell receptor beta chain is shown here with its context. This record belongs to a study of CD8+ T cells in alopecia areata. Study in general: The tofacitinib course ran for 6 to 18 months and was followed by 6 months off drug.

Sequencing relied on a cDNA template that was reverse transcribed from extracted RNA. Assay used: immunoSEQ multiplex PCR; TCRdb lists only in-frame clones, some missing. This sample has a few hundred thousand clones, with roughly two thirds found just once. The ends were cut back, 0 bases at V and 2 bases at J, with 18 bases in the middle. From germline, CDR1 is LGHNA and CDR2 YNFKEQ. This CDR3 is built from 18 residues. The receptor comes from a human donor with alopecia areata. The chain links TRBV4-2 to TRBJ2-3, with D tentatively TRBD1 (6 bases). Sequenced here: CD4+ T cells sorted from blood, sampled at week 0. The CDR3 DNA is TGTGCCAGCAGCCAAGAGGCGGCAGGGGCGGTATCCACAGATACGCAGTATTTT. It is translated as CASSQEAAGAVSTDTQYF.